In its sample, the clone carrying this T cell receptor (beta chain) was seen many times. TCRdb ran MiXCR on the RT-PCR reads and lists one entry per CDR3 protein. Among about 780,000 distinct CDR3 sequences listed, approximately 18% were seen once. The sample originates from a study of response to subunit inactivated influenza vaccine. The CDR3 runs 17 residues. Trimming removed 1 base from V and 3 bases from J, with 15 bases in between. Sequenced material: PBMCs from blood, taken 4 to 6 days after vaccination. The receptor was derived from a man aged 45-60 years who received an inactivated influenza vaccine. The chain recombines TRBV12-3 or TRBV12-4 with TRBJ2-2; D is uncertain. The CDR3 nucleotides read TGTGCCAGCAGTTTAGTTTACACCCGAACGTACACCGGGGAGCTGTTTTTT. Its translation: CASSLVYTRTYTGELFF.